Below are 21 T cell receptor beta chains sequenced from a single sample in a study of cytomegalovirus exposure and HLA in healthy donors. PCR amplification relied on 60 Vbeta primers (plus 13 Jbeta primers). Some clones are missing from TCRdb's copy, which holds only in-frame ones; the method was immunoSEQ multiplex PCR. The data show about 130,000 clones, roughly 80% seen once. The sequenced sample consisted of PBMCs. These receptors were obtained from a boy aged 5 to 17 in good health and CMV-seronegative.

V and J are TRBV4-3 and TRBJ2-3, with 7 bases fitting TRBD2. This CDR3 has 18 residues. Trimming removed 1 base from V and 5 bases from J; junction bases left unmatched: 15. The germline V gene has CDR1 LGHNA and CDR2 YSLEER. CDR3 protein: CASSQGVRGRGWGDTQYF. The CDR3 DNA is TGCGCCAGCAGCCAAGGGGTTAGAGGGAGGGGTTGGGGAGATACGCAGTATTTT.

The chain recombines TRBV29-1 with TRBJ2-7; TRBD2 aligns across 13 bases. Germline V lookup: CDR1 SQVTM, CDR2 ANQGSEA. J gave up 1 base and V 0 bases, and 6 bases lay outside the gene matches. This CDR3 has 17 amino acids. The CDR3 DNA follows: TGCAGCGTTGAAGATACTGGACTAGCGGGAGAGTCCTACGAGCAGTACTTC. Its translation is CSVEDTGLAGESYEQYF.

The sample holds a few counts of this clone. This chain links TRBV5-4 with TRBJ1-2, with 9 bases identical to TRBD1. The CDR3 is 13 residues long. Germline V gene lookup returns CDR1 SGHNT and CDR2 YYREEE (reference sequence). Losses at the gene ends were 4 bases for V and 7 bases for J; bases not matched to a gene: 5. CDR3 protein: CASSRTGESGYTF. CDR3 nucleotide sequence: TGTGCCAGCAGCCGGACAGGGGAGAGTGGCTACACCTTC.

The chain has TRBV7-9 and TRBJ2-7, with 13 bases identical to TRBD2. This CDR3 has 16 amino acids. Germline CDR1 SEHNR, CDR2 FQNEAQ (reference sequence). Trimming cost V 5 bases and J 3 bases; bases outside gene matches: 7. CDR3 residues: CASSLPGTSGNYEQYF. CDR3 sequence (DNA): TGTGCCAGCAGCCTCCCCGGGACTAGCGGGAACTACGAGCAGTACTTC.

The chain links TRBV29-1 to TRBJ1-1; no firm D call. CDR1 SQVTM and CDR2 ANQGSEA come from the germline V gene. The V end was cut by 5 bases, the J end by 8 bases, with 9 bases between. CDR3 length: 10 residues. The CDR3 nucleotides are TGCAGCGTTACTACGGGGGAAGCTTTCTTT. Its protein is CSVTTGEAFF.

This chain connects TRBV5-1 to TRBJ2-5, with 7 positions matching TRBD1. After removal of 2 bases from V and 3 bases from J, the junction contained 1 base not matched to a gene. Looked up from germline, CDR1 is SGHRS and CDR2 is YFSETQ. This CDR3 has 13 amino acids. The CDR3 is CASSFTGEETQYF. For the CDR3, the DNA is TGCGCCAGCAGCTTTACAGGGGAAGAGACCCAGTACTTC.

The chain combines TRBV5-1 with TRBJ2-1, with 7 bases lining up with TRBD2. The J segment lost 8 bases and the V segment lost 3 bases, leaving 11 bases of the junction unmatched. The CDR3 is made up of 15 amino acids. CDR1 SGHRS and CDR2 YFSETQ come from the germline V gene. CDR3 residues: CASSSLREGGDEQFF. Written as DNA, the CDR3 is TGCGCCAGCAGCTCACTTAGGGAGGGAGGCGATGAGCAGTTCTTC.

This clone has a handful of counts. The genes are TRBV7-2 and TRBJ2-3; D not resolved. CDR3 length equals 16 residues. V dropped 3 bases and J dropped 2 bases, with 15 bases sitting between them. Germline loops: CDR1 SGHTA, CDR2 FQGNSA. The CDR3 nucleotides read TGTGCCAGCAGCTTTATTGGGCAGCATACCACAGATACGCAGTATTTT. Translating it yields CASSFIGQHTTDTQYF.

CDR3 region: CASSPLGGEETQYF. The CDR3 DNA sequence: TGTGCCAGCAGCCCCCTCGGAGGGGAAGAGACCCAGTACTTC. The rearrangement links TRBV7-8 to TRBJ2-5; D perhaps matches TRBD2 (6 bases). The CDR3 has 14 amino acids. Germline V gene lookup returns CDR1 SGHVS and CDR2 FQNEAQ. V was trimmed by 5 bases and J by 3 bases, leaving 13 bases between them.

This chain joins TRBV9 and TRBJ2-3; a possible D gene is TRBD1 (6 bases). CDR1 SGDLS and CDR2 YYNGEE come from the germline V gene. CDR3 length: 16 amino acids. Trimming took off 6 bases at V and 3 bases at J, with 20 bases between the two ends. The chain's CDR3 is CASTIGTLTGTDTQYF. The CDR3 coding sequence is TGTGCCAGCACCATTGGGACACTAACCGGGACAGATACGCAGTATTTT.

The chain uses TRBV7-2 and TRBJ1-3; D not certain. The ends were cut back, 2 bases at V and 0 bases at J, with 11 bases in the middle. Germline V gene sequence: CDR1 SGHTA, CDR2 FQGNSA. The CDR3 totals 16 residues. CDR3 sequence: CASSLFQAGSGNTIYF. The CDR3, as DNA: TGTGCCAGCAGCTTATTCCAGGCAGGCTCTGGAAACACCATATATTTT.

The chain uses TRBV5-1 and TRBJ2-7, with D unresolved. The CDR3 runs 15 residues. Trimming took off 0 bases at V and 6 bases at J, with 16 bases between the two ends. Looked up from germline, CDR1 is SGHRS and CDR2 is YFSETQ. The CDR3: CASSLEARSYLEQYF. CDR3 sequence (DNA): TGCGCCAGCAGCTTGGAGGCGAGGAGCTACCTCGAGCAGTACTTC.

V gene TRBV7-9 combines with J gene TRBJ1-4; D is unresolved. Germline-derived CDR1 and CDR2 are SEHNR and FQNEAQ (reference sequence). This CDR3 is built from 13 residues. Deletions cut 9 bases from V and 3 bases from J, with 11 bases between. CDR3 in DNA: TGTGCCAGGGAGGGTAGGGCTAATGAAAAACTGTTTTTT. It translates to CAREGRANEKLFF.

This clone was seen only a few times. The gene calls are TRBV30 and TRBJ2-7; D is possibly TRBD1 (6 bases). Germline V gives CDR1 GTSNPN, CDR2 SVGIG (reference sequence). This CDR3 is 15 amino acids long. V was cut by 4 bases and J by 4 bases, with 20 bases left in between. The CDR3: CAWTGRGKDFYEQYF. CDR3 DNA: TGTGCCTGGACGGGAAGGGGGAAAGATTTTTACGAGCAGTACTTC.

The chain joins TRBV27 to TRBJ1-4; D is ambiguous. V was trimmed by 2 bases and J by 3 bases, leaving 7 bases between them. Germline loops: CDR1 MNHEY, CDR2 SMNVEV (reference sequence). The CDR3 consists of 14 residues. CDR3 region: CASSLLGSNEKLFF. As DNA, the CDR3 is TGTGCCAGCAGTTTACTAGGTTCTAATGAAAAACTGTTTTTT.

J is TRBJ2-3 and V is TRBV6-6; a possible D gene is TRBD1 (5 bases). CDR1 and CDR2 (germline): MNHNY, SVGAGI (reference sequence). Trimming took 7 bases from V and 5 from J, leaving 16 bases between them. The CDR3 contains 14 residues. CDR3 protein: CASTNPRQKDTQYF. The CDR3 DNA follows: TGTGCCAGCACCAACCCTAGACAGAAAGATACGCAGTATTTT.

The chain couples TRBV5-6 to TRBJ2-2, with D perhaps TRBD1 (5 bases). The CDR3 is 15 amino acids. Germline V gives CDR1 SGHDT, CDR2 YYEEEE. V was clipped by 4 bases and J by 5 bases, with 15 bases between them. CDR3 in DNA: TGTGCCAGCAGCCCGACAGCCGAAGGGACCGGGGAGCTGTTTTTT. This codes for CASSPTAEGTGELFF.

The chain is built from TRBV25-1 and TRBJ1-1; D is perhaps TRBD1 (5 bases). This CDR3 has 14 amino acids. Germline V CDR1 and CDR2: MGHDK, SYGVNS. Trimming shortened V by 7 bases and J by 4 bases, and 16 bases separated the two germline ends. The CDR3 here is CASTLSGIRTEAFF. The CDR3 nucleotides are TGTGCCAGCACATTATCAGGGATCCGCACTGAAGCTTTCTTT.

The CDR3 protein is CASSQETGGQGNYGYTF. The DNA of the CDR3 is TGTGCCAGCAGCCAAGAAACGGGCGGACAGGGGAACTATGGCTACACCTTC. This chain connects TRBV4-2 to TRBJ1-2, with 9 bases aligning to TRBD1. This CDR3 region has 17 residues. V gave up 0 bases and J gave up 2 bases; unmatched junction bases: 7. Germline CDR1 and CDR2: LGHNA and YNFKEQ.

This sequence joins TRBV30 and TRBJ2-3, with D perhaps matching TRBD2 (5 bases). CDR3 length: 16 residues. Trimming took 0 bases from V and 3 from J, leaving 16 bases between them. Germline lookup yields CDR1 GTSNPN and CDR2 SVGIG (reference sequence). The DNA for the CDR3 is TGTGCCTGGAGTGTCGGAACTAGTCTGAATACAGATACGCAGTATTTT. Its translation: CAWSVGTSLNTDTQYF.

The chain joins TRBV4-3 to TRBJ2-1; 12 bases align to TRBD2. The germline V gene has CDR1 LGHNA and CDR2 YSLEER. The CDR3 totals 16 residues. The junction had 9 bases not matched to a gene; V was cut back by 0 bases and J by 12 bases. The CDR3 is CASSQDQLAGGPMQFF. In nucleotides, the CDR3 is TGCGCCAGCAGCCAAGATCAACTAGCGGGGGGCCCAATGCAGTTCTTC.